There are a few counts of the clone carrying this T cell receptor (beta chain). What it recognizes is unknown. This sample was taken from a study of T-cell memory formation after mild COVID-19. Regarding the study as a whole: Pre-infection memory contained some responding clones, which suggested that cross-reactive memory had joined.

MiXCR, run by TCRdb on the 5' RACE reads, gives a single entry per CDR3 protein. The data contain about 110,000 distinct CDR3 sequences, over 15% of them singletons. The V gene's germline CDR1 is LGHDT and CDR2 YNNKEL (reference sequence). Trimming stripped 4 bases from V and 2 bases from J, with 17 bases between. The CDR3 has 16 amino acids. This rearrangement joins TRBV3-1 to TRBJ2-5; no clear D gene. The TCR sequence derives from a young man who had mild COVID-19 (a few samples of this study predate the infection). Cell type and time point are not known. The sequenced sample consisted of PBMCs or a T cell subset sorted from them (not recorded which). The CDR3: CASSPHPIKWQETQYF. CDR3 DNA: TGTGCCAGCAGCCCTCATCCCATTAAGTGGCAAGAGACCCAGTACTTC.